The T cell receptor (beta chain) described here comes from a study of blood T cell repertoires in COVID-19. Overall study: T cells, B-cell-depleted T cells, or PBMCs supplied cDNA or gDNA.

This CDR3 comprises 16 residues. The ends lost 1 base at V and 9 bases at J; junction bases unmatched: 9. The germline V gene has CDR1 SGHKS and CDR2 YYEKEE (reference sequence). Authors' methods: By means of reference gene primer amplification, nucleated cell counts were estimated. Here immunoSEQ multiplex PCR was the method, and the copy in TCRdb shows in-frame clones only, minus some. Clonal size and the V and J genes are those of that table, whereas D and trimming came from the DNA. The sample has about 70,000 clones; 80% are singletons. The J gene is TRBJ1-6, the V gene TRBV5-5, with 8 bases identical to TRBD1. This TCR came from a man between 70 and 80 years old who had recovered from COVID-19. Material for sequencing was peripheral blood. The CDR3 region is CASSLSLDRVGSPLHF. CDR3 coding DNA: TGTGCCAGCAGCTTGTCTTTGGACAGGGTTGGTTCACCCCTCCACTTT.